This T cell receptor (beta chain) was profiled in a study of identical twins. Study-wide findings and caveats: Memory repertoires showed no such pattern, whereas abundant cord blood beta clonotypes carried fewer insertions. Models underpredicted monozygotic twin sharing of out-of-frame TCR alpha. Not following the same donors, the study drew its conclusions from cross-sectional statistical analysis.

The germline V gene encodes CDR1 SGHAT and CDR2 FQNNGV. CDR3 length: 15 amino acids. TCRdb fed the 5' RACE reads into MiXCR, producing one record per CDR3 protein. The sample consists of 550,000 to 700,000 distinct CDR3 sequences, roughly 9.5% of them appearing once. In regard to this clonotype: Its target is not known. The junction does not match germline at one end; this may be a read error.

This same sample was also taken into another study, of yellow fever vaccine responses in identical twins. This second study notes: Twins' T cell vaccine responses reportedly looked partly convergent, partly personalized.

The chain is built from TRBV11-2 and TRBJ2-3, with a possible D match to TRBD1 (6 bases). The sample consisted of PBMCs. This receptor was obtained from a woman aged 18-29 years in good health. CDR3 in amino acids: CASSLLQGGTHTQYF. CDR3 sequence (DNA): TGTGCCAGCAGCTTACTACAGGGCGGCACACATACGCAGTATTTT.